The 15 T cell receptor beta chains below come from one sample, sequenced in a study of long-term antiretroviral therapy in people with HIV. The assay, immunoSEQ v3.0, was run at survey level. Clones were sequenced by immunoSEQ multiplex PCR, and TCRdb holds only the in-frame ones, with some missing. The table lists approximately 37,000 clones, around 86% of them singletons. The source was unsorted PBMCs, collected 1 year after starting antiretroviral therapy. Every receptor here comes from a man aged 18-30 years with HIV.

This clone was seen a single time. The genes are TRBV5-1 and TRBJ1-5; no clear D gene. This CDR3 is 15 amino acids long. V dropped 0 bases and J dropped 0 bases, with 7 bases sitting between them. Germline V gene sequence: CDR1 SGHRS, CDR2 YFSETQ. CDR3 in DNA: TGCGCCAGCAGCTTGGCGGCAGATAGCAATCAGCCCCAGCATTTT. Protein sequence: CASSLAADSNQPQHF.

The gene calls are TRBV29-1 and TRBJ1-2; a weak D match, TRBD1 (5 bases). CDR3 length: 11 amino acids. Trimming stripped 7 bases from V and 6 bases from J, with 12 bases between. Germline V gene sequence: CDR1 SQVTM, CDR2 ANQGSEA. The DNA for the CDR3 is TGCAGCGCTCCAGGGAAGGATGGCTACACCTTC. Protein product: CSAPGKDGYTF. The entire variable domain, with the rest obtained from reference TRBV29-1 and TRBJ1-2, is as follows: SAVISQKPSRDICQRGTSLTIQCQVDSQVTMMFWYRQQPGQSLTLIATANQGSEATYESGFVIDKFPISRPNLTFSTLTVSNMSPEDSSIYLCSAPGKDGYTFGSGTRLTVV.

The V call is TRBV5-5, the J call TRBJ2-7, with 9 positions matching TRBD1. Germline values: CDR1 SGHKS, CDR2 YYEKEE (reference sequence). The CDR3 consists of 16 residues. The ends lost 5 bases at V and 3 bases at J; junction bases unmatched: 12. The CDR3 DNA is TGTGCCAGCAGTCTCCGAGGAGGGACAGGGCTCTACGAGCAGTACTTC. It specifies CASSLRGGTGLYEQYF.

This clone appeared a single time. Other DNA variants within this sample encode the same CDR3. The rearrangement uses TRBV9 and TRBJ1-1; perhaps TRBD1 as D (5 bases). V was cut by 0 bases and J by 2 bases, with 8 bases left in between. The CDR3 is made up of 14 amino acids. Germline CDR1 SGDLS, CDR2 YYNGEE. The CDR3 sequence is CASSVGDRNTEAFF. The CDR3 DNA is TGTGCCAGCAGCGTAGGCGACAGAAACACTGAAGCTTTCTTT. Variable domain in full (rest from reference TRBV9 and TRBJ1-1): DSGVTQTPKHLITATGQRVTLRCSPRSGDLSVYWYQQSLDQGLQFLIQYYNGEERAKGNILERFSAQQFPDLHSELNLSSLELGDSALYFCASSVGDRNTEAFFGQGTRLTVV.

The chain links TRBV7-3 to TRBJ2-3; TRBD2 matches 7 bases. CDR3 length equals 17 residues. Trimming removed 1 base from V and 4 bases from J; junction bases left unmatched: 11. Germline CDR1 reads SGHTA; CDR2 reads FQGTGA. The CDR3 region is CASSLNKRTSVPDTQYF. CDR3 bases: TGTGCCAGCAGCTTAAACAAGAGGACTAGTGTCCCAGATACGCAGTATTTT.

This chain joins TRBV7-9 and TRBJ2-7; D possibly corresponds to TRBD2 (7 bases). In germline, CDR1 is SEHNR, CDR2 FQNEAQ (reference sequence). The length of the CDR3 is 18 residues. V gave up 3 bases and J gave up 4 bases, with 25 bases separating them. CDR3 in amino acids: CASSFGRVNTGYMYEQYF. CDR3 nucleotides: TGTGCCAGCAGCTTTGGGAGGGTAAACACAGGGTACATGTACGAGCAGTACTTC.

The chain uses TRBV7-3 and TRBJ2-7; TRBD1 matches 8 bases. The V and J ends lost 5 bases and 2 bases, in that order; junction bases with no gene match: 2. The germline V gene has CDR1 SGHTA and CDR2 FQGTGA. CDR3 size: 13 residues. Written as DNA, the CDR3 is TGTGCCAGCAGCCCGACAGGGGCCTACGAGCAGTACTTC. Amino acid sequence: CASSPTGAYEQYF.

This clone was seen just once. CDR3 in DNA: TGTGCCCCTAGGGGGGTAGCTAACTATGGCTACACCTTC. Amino acids: CAPRGVANYGYTF. The V gene is TRBV30, the J gene TRBJ1-2; maybe TRBD1 (6 bases). The V end was cut by 8 bases, the J end by 0 bases, with 13 bases between. The CDR3 runs to 13 residues. Germline-derived CDR1 and CDR2 are GTSNPN and SVGIG (reference sequence). The variable domain in full, completed from reference TRBV30 and TRBJ1-2, reads SQTIHQWPATLVQPVGSPLSLECTVEGTSNPNLYWYRQAAGRGLQLLFYSVGIGQISSEVPQNLSASRPQDRQFILSSKKLLLSDSGFYLCAPRGVANYGYTFGSGTRLTVV.

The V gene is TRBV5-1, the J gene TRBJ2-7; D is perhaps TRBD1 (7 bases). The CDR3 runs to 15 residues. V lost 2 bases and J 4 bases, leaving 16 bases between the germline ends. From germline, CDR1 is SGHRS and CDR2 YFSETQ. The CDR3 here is CASSFSQGTRYEQYF. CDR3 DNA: TGCGCCAGCAGCTTTTCACAGGGGACTCGATACGAGCAGTACTTC.

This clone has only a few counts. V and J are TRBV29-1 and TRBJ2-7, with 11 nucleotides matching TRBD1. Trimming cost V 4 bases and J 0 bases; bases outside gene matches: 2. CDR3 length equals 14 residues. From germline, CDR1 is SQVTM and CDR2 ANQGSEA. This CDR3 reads CSVAGTGGSYEQYF. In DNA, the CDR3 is TGCAGCGTTGCCGGGACAGGGGGCTCCTACGAGCAGTACTTC.

Written as DNA, the CDR3 is TGTGCCAGCAGTTTTCAGATGAATGAGTCCTACGAGCAGTACTTC. It translates to CASSFQMNESYEQYF. This chain connects TRBV6-6 to TRBJ2-7, with D unresolved. The CDR3 loop spans 15 amino acids. Trimming left V 4 bases short and J 1 base short, with 14 bases between. Germline loops: CDR1 MNHNY, CDR2 SVGAGI (reference sequence).

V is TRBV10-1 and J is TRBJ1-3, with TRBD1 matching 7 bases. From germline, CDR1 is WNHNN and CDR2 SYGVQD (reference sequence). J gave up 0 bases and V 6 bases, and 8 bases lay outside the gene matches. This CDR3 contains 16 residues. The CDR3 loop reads CASSISRDSSGNTIYF. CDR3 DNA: TGCGCCAGCAGCATTTCCCGGGACAGCTCTGGAAACACCATATATTTT.

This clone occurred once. CDR3 nucleotide sequence: TGTGCCAGCAGCCCCGTGACTAGCGGGATGTACAATGAGCAGTTCTTC. It translates to CASSPVTSGMYNEQFF. This rearrangement joins TRBV13 to TRBJ2-1; 11 bases map to TRBD2. Germline V gene sequence: CDR1 PRHDT, CDR2 FYEKMQ (reference sequence). V was clipped by 5 bases and J by 4 bases; unmatched bases: 7. This CDR3 has 16 amino acids.

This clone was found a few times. Written as DNA, the CDR3 is TGTGCCAGCAGCCGGACAGGGAGTACTGAAGCTTTCTTT. Translation: CASSRTGSTEAFF. The V and J genes are TRBV7-9 and TRBJ1-1; TRBD1 matches 8 bases. V shed 5 bases and J 5 bases; nucleotides not matched to a gene: 4. The CDR3 is 13 residues long. Looked up from germline, CDR1 is SEHNR and CDR2 is FQNEAQ (reference sequence).

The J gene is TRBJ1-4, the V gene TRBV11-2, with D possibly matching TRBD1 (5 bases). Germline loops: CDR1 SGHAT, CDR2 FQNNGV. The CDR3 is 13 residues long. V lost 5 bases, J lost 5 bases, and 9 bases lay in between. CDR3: CASSRQRNEKLFF. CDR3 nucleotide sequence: TGTGCCAGCAGCCGACAGAGGAATGAAAAACTGTTTTTT.